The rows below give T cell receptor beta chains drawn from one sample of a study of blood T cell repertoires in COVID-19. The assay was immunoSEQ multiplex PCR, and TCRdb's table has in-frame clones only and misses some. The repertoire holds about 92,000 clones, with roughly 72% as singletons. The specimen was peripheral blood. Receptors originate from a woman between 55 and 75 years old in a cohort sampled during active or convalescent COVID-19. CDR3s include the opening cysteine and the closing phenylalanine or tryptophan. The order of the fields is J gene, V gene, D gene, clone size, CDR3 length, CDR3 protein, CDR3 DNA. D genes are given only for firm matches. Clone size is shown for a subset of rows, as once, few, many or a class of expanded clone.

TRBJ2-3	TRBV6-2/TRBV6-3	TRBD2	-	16	CASSYHGLAGGDWKYF	TGTGCCAGCAGTTACCATGGACTAGCGGGGGGCGATTGGAAGTATTTT
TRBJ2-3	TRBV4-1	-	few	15	CASSQDWRARDTQYF	TGCGCCAGCAGCCAAGATTGGAGGGCTCGGGATACGCAGTATTTT
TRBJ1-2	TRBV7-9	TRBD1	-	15	CASSLARQGSYGYTF	TGTGCCAGCAGCTTAGCGCGACAGGGGAGCTATGGCTACACCTTC
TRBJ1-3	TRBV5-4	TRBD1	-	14	CAISRQGGRNTIYF	TGTGCCATCTCAAGACAGGGGGGAAGAAACACCATATATTTT
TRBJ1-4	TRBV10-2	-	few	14	CASSETGFLEKLFF	TGCGCCAGCAGTGAAACAGGGTTTTTGGAGAAACTGTTTTTT
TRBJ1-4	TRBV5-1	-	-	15	CASSFQGGGIEKLFF	TGCGCCAGCAGCTTCCAGGGCGGCGGGATTGAAAAACTGTTTTTT
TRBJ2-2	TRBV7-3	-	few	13	CASSLWSAGELFF	TGTGCCAGCAGCTTATGGAGCGCCGGGGAGCTGTTTTTT
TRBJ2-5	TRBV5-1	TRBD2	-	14	CASSLRAGGSTQYF	TGCGCCAGCAGCTTGCGAGCGGGGGGGTCGACCCAGTACTTC
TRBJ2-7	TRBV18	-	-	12	CASSPQSYEQYF	TGTGCCAGCTCACCTCAGTCCTACGAGCAGTACTTC
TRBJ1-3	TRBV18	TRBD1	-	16	CASSPSLGQTGNTIYF	TGTGCCAGCTCACCATCCTTGGGACAGACCGGAAACACCATATATTTT
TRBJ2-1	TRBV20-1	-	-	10	CSAGDNEQFF	TGCAGTGCCGGGGACAATGAGCAGTTCTTC
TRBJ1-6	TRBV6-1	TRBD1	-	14	CASSDRQGNSPLHF	TGTGCCAGCAGTGACCGACAGGGCAATTCACCCCTCCACTTT
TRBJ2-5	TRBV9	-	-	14	CASSVGAVPETQYF	TGTGCCAGCAGCGTCGGAGCGGTCCCTGAGACCCAGTACTTC
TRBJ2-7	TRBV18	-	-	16	CASSPFYDRSAYEQYF	TGTGCCAGCTCACCATTTTACGACAGGTCGGCCTACGAGCAGTACTTC
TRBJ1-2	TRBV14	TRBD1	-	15	CASSQVVGQGAGYTF	TGTGCCAGCAGCCAAGTAGTGGGACAGGGTGCGGGCTACACCTTC
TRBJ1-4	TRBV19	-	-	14	CASSMGGPNEKLFF	TGTGCCAGTAGTATGGGGGGACCTAATGAAAAACTGTTTTTT
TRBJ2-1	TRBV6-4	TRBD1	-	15	CASSAGGESYNEQFF	TGTGCCAGCAGCGCAGGGGGCGAATCCTACAATGAGCAGTTCTTC
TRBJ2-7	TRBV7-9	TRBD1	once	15	CASSYYRGSSYEQYF	TGTGCCAGCAGCTACTACAGGGGGAGCTCCTACGAGCAGTACTTC
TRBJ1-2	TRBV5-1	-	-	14	CASTKAGAFYGYTF	TGCGCCAGCACAAAGGCAGGCGCATTCTATGGCTACACCTTC
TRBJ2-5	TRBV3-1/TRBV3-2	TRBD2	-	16	CASSLRSSGGRETQYF	TGTGCCAGCAGCCTGCGCTCTAGCGGGGGGCGGGAGACCCAGTACTTC
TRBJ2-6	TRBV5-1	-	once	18	CASSLIVLGQGAANVLTF	TGCGCCAGCAGCTTGATAGTGTTGGGGCAGGGTGCGGCCAACGTCCTGACTTTC
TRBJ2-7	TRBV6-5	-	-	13	CASSYGGWGEQYF	TGTGCCAGCAGTTACGGGGGCTGGGGCGAGCAGTACTTC
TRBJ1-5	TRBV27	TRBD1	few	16	CASSASTGIGNQPQHF	TGTGCCAGCAGTGCCTCGACAGGGATTGGCAATCAGCCCCAGCATTTT
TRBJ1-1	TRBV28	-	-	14	CASTTGPGYTEAFF	TGTGCCAGCACTACAGGTCCAGGGTACACTGAAGCTTTCTTT
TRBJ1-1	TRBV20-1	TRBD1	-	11	CSARNQGAAFF	TGCAGTGCTAGAAACCAGGGGGCAGCTTTCTTT
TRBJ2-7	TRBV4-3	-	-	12	CASSQDLRKQYF	TGCGCCAGCAGCCAAGATCTCAGAAAGCAGTACTTC
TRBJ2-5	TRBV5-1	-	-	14	CASSFPTVQETQYF	TGCGCCAGCAGCTTTCCCACGGTTCAAGAGACCCAGTACTTC